The clone carrying this T cell receptor beta chain was observed at least ten times. As yet, its antigen is unknown. Library preparation for TCR beta used quantitative 5'-RACE with molecular barcodes. TCRdb analysed the 5' RACE reads with MiXCR anew, one entry per CDR3 protein. The sample consists of under 250,000 distinct CDR3 sequences, roughly 10% of them appearing once. These data originate in a study of CD8 T cells in ankylosing spondylitis. Study results and caveats: It was reported that disease-linked clones were significantly enriched in matched ankylosing spondylitis synovial fluid.

The length of the CDR3 is 13 residues. Germline V gene sequence: CDR1 MNHNS, CDR2 SASEGT. The V gene end was trimmed by 7 bases and the J gene end by 4 bases; junction bases not matched to a gene: 5. The chain joins TRBV6-1 to TRBJ2-3; 7 bases line up with TRBD2. This receptor was obtained from a male donor with ankylosing spondylitis or in good health (not recorded which). Source material: blood, either unsorted or a sorted T cell fraction (not recorded which). The CDR3 sequence: CASKGLVADTQYF. The CDR3 DNA follows: TGTGCCAGCAAAGGACTAGTGGCAGATACGCAGTATTTT.